This T cell receptor (beta chain) originates from a study of T cell changes during pregnancy in multiple sclerosis. Assay: immunoSEQ multiplex PCR; the TCRdb copy retains only in-frame clones and omits some. The table includes under 60,000 clones, 85% to 95% detected once. CDR3 length: 15 amino acids. V lost 2 bases and J 2 bases, leaving 10 bases between the germline ends. The germline V gene has CDR1 SGHTA and CDR2 FQGNSA. This sequence originates from a female donor with multiple sclerosis, enrolled in a pregnancy study. The source was CD4+ T cells from peripheral blood mononuclear cells, collected in the third trimester of pregnancy. The chain is built from TRBV7-2 and TRBJ1-5; D gene ambiguous. CDR3 bases: TGTGCCAGCAGCTTAATGGGAGGAGGCAATCAGCCCCAGCATTTT. This encodes CASSLMGGGNQPQHF.